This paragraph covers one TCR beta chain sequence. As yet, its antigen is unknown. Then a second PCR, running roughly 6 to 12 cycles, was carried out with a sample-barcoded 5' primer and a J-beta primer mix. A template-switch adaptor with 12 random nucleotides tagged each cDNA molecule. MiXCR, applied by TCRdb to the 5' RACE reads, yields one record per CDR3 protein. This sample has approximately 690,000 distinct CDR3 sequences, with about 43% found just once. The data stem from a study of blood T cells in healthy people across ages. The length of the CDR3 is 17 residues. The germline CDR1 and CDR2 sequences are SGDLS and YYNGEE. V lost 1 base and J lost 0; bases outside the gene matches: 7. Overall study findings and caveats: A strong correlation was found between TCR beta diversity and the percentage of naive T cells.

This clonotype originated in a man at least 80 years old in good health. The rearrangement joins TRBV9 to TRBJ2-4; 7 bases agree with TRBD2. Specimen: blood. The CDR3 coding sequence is TGTGCCAGCAGCGTAAGGGACTATCTAGAAGCCAAAAACATTCAGTACTTC. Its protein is CASSVRDYLEAKNIQYF.